This T cell receptor (beta chain) was sequenced in a study of T cell repertoires in cytomegalovirus infection. About the research overall: The study used recently identified HLA-C-restricted and well-studied HLA-B-restricted CMV epitopes.

This clonotype was seen a handful of times. Its antigen is currently unknown. TCRdb reprocessed the reads via MiXCR and lists one record per CDR3 protein. The repertoire holds 640,000 or so distinct CDR3 sequences, 30% to 35% seen once, with over 15% in the top ten. General study findings and limits: In two of eight donors, the top clonotype was HLA-C-restricted CMV-specific. People with CMV and the relevant HLA were identified by cumulative public TCR beta family frequency.

The CDR3 spans 13 residues. The germline V gene encodes CDR1 SGHVS and CDR2 FNYEAQ. Trimming left V 5 bases short and J 7 bases short, with 9 bases between. This chain connects TRBV7-6 to TRBJ2-6; D may be TRBD1 or TRBD2 (5 bases each). This clonotype was obtained from a human donor in good health (CMV status not recorded). Some clones in this sample may be carry-over from other donors' samples. The sample consisted of cultured PBMCs, taken from culture after CMV antigen stimulation. In nucleotides, the CDR3 is TGTGCCAGCAGCGGGGGTGTTGCCAACGTCCTGACTTTC. Protein: CASSGGVANVLTF.